The clone carrying this T cell receptor beta chain was recorded a few times. This record belongs to a study of blood T cell repertoires in COVID-19. About the research overall: From the United States, Italy and Spain came samples of acute and convalescent COVID-19. The analysed material was cDNA or gDNA that came from T cells, B-cell-depleted T cells, or PBMCs.

V lost 3 bases and J lost 6, with 6 bases in between. Germline V gene sequence: CDR1 SGHTA, CDR2 FQGNSA. The CDR3 loop spans 12 amino acids. The authors' processing: Amplification of reference gene primers provided the estimated nucleated cell counts. Sequencing was performed with immunoSEQ multiplex PCR; in TCRdb, only in-frame clones are kept and a portion is missing. For V, J and clone size, that table is used; D and trimming come from the DNA. In the table there are under 250,000 clones, approximately 87% of which are singletons. This rearrangement joins TRBV7-2 to TRBJ2-1; no definite D call. The receptor was isolated from a woman in her seventies with active or convalescent COVID-19. Sequences were obtained from peripheral blood. CDR3 in DNA: TGTGCCAGCAGCTTTTTCGGCAATGAGCAGTTCTTC. Translating gives CASSFFGNEQFF.